This TCR beta chain was found in a study of human T cells and chemical hapten exposure. Unique molecular identifiers were attached to individual cDNA molecules during library preparation. TCRdb re-called the reads through MiXCR, storing one row per CDR3 protein. The repertoire holds 95,000 to 150,000 distinct CDR3 sequences, with 8% to 9.5% as singletons. Unfractionated whole blood was the source from which total RNA was extracted. The CDR3 extends over 14 amino acids. Germline CDR1 reads DFQATT; CDR2 reads SNEGSKA (reference sequence). V gave up 3 bases and J gave up 0 bases, with 12 bases separating them.

The TCR was taken from a human donor in good health. Some clones in this sample may be carry-over from other donors' samples. J is TRBJ2-7 and V is TRBV20-1; no definite D call. What was sequenced was whole blood. CDR3 protein: CSASSTESSYEQYF. DNA for the CDR3: TGCAGTGCTAGTTCTACAGAGTCCTCCTACGAGCAGTACTTC.